This passage covers 27 T cell receptor beta chains from one sample sequenced in a study of spatial heterogeneity in lung cancer (dated by TCRdb to 2018 to 2020). The study at large found these results: A correlation was observed between the number of expanded intratumoral alpha and beta TCRs and the tumor nonsynonymous mutation count.

Reading the label with the study, this specimen's time point is: sample taken at primary tumor resection. These receptors' targets are unknown. Library creation used 5' RACE. The sequencing machine was a NextSeq 500. Starting from the raw public reads, TCRdb applied fastp trimming at Q25, assembled clones with MiXCR and retained in-frame beta chains. Rows matching on CDR3 protein sequence are summarized as one entry with the most common DNA and genes. The sample includes about 9,300 distinct CDR3 sequences, with approximately 53% observed a single time. Roughly 28% of the sample is held by the ten biggest clonotypes. The input for sequencing was lung tumor tissue, taken at surgery. The receptors derive from a female donor with early-stage non-small cell lung cancer.

In the case of this clonotype: The library was built for alpha chains, so this beta chain is an off-target read and its size means little. The chain joins TRBV12-3 or TRBV12-4 to TRBJ1-6; D is unclear. Trimming removed 2 bases from V and 3 bases from J, with 8 bases in between. The CDR3 has 15 amino acids. The CDR3 protein is CASSLLANYNSPLHF. CDR3 nucleotides: TGTGCCAGCAGTTTATTAGCCAACTATAATTCACCCCTCCACTTT.

Only a few counts were recorded for this clonotype. This beta chain is an off-target read within a library intended for alpha chains, so its frequency means little. J is TRBJ2-7 and V is TRBV28, with D tentatively TRBD1 (6 bases). V was cut by 5 bases and J by 2 bases, with 13 bases left in between. Looked up from germline, CDR1 is MDHEN and CDR2 is SYDVKM. The CDR3 contains 14 residues. This CDR3 is CASSNRDGTYEQYF. The CDR3 bases are TGTGCCAGCAGTAACAGGGACGGAACCTACGAGCAGTACTTC.

This clonotype was picked up one time. This beta chain was picked up by a library intended for alpha chains and is off target, so its count carries little meaning. CDR3 loop: CASRVGSYNEQFF. DNA of the CDR3: TGTGCCAGCAGGGTTGGCTCCTACAATGAGCAGTTCTTC. The rearrangement joins TRBV7-2 to TRBJ2-1; D unresolved. V lost 6 bases and J lost 0, with 6 bases in between. CDR3 length: 13 residues. CDR1 SGHTA and CDR2 FQGNSA come from the germline V gene.

Note on this clonotype: Because this beta chain is a stray read in a library intended to capture alpha chains, its abundance should not be given much weight. The chain links TRBV4-1 to TRBJ1-5; tentative D call: TRBD1 (5 bases). Trimming took 0 bases from V and 5 from J, leaving 11 bases between them. Germline values: CDR1 MGHRA, CDR2 YSYEKL. The CDR3 runs 15 residues. The CDR3 sequence is CASSQEGAPDQPQHF. CDR3 bases: TGCGCCAGCAGCCAAGAAGGGGCCCCCGATCAGCCCCAGCATTTT.

To note about this clonotype: Little can be read into the size of this beta chain, an off-target read in a library designed for alpha chains. The CDR3 DNA follows: TGTGCCAGCAGCTTTCCGGGACAGGGGGTAAATGAGCAGTTCTTC. This translates into CASSFPGQGVNEQFF. The V gene is TRBV7-9, the J gene TRBJ2-1, with 11 nucleotides matching TRBD1. CDR3 length: 15 amino acids. Losses at the gene ends were 3 bases for V and 7 bases for J; bases not matched to a gene: 5. CDR1 and CDR2 from the germline V gene are SEHNR and FQNEAQ (reference sequence).

This clonotype has only a few counts. The library was prepared for alpha chains; this beta chain is a stray read, so its frequency means little. The chain links TRBV28 to TRBJ1-2, with D perhaps matching TRBD1 (6 bases). The V gene's germline CDR1 is MDHEN and CDR2 SYDVKM. V lost 3 bases and J lost 6, with 17 bases in between. CDR3 size: 15 residues. The CDR3, as DNA: TGTGCCAGCAGTTTCTACCCCACAGGGTTGGATGGCTACACCTTC. Protein product: CASSFYPTGLDGYTF.

Comments on this clonotype: A library prepared for alpha chains yielded this beta chain as an off-target read; its size is of little meaning. The chain recombines TRBV27 with TRBJ1-4; tentatively, D is TRBD1 (6 bases). Trimming stripped 7 bases from V and 4 bases from J, with 22 bases between. Looked up from germline, CDR1 is MNHEY and CDR2 is SMNVEV (reference sequence). The CDR3 contains 17 residues. The CDR3 sequence: CASTLRAGALLNEKLFF. The DNA of the CDR3 is TGTGCCAGCACTCTCCGGGCAGGGGCCCTCCTTAATGAAAAACTGTTTTTT.

Turning to this clonotype: In a library made to pick up alpha chains, this beta chain is a stray read with a size that means little. The V and J genes are TRBV20-1 and TRBJ1-3, with 10 positions matching TRBD1. This CDR3 spans 16 amino acids. Germline V gives CDR1 DFQATT, CDR2 SNEGSKA (reference sequence). V lost 0 bases and J lost 2; bases outside the gene matches: 4. The chain's CDR3 is CSARDDDRGPGNTIYF. In nucleotides, the CDR3 is TGCAGTGCTAGAGATGATGACAGGGGGCCTGGAAACACCATATATTTT.

This clonotype was seen a few times. Little can be read into the size of this beta chain, an off-target read in a library designed for alpha chains. The chain is built from TRBV7-9 and TRBJ2-5; D uncertain. This CDR3 contains 12 residues. V lost 1 base and J 4 bases, leaving 4 bases between the germline ends. Germline loops: CDR1 SEHNR, CDR2 FQNEAQ (reference sequence). As DNA, the CDR3 is TGTGCCAGCAGCTTAGTACGAGAGACCCAGTACTTC. Its protein is CASSLVRETQYF.

About this clonotype: This beta chain lies outside the target of a library built for alpha chains; its clone size means little. The chain employs TRBV11-3 and TRBJ2-1; 7 nucleotides match TRBD1. V was clipped by 4 bases and J by 0 bases; unmatched bases: 3. The germline V gene has CDR1 SGHNT and CDR2 YENEEA. The CDR3 sequence is 15 residues long. CDR3 coding DNA: TGTGCCAGCAGCTCACAGGGGAGCTCCTACAATGAGCAGTTCTTC. Its translation is CASSSQGSSYNEQFF. Looking up the rest from reference TRBV11-3 and TRBJ2-1 gives the full variable domain: EAGVVQSPRYKIIEKKQPVAFWCNPISGHNTLYWYLQNLGQGPELLIRYENEEAVDDSQLPKDRFSAERLKGVDSTLKIQPAELGDSAVYLCASSSQGSSYNEQFFGPGTRLTVL.

A few counts support this clonotype. As an off-target read in a library built for alpha chains, this beta chain has a frequency of little significance. The V and J genes are TRBV7-9 and TRBJ1-1; 10 positions agree with TRBD1. Looked up from germline, CDR1 is SEHNR and CDR2 is FQNEAQ (reference sequence). The CDR3 consists of 13 residues. Germline trimming cut 4 bases from V and 11 bases from J; bases unmatched to any gene: 7. This chain's CDR3 is CASSSGTGAAAFF. In DNA, the CDR3 is TGTGCCAGCAGCTCTGGGACAGGGGCGGCGGCTTTCTTT.

Points on this clonotype: This beta chain came through as a stray read in a library set up for alpha chains, and its size says little. The rearrangement joins TRBV2 to TRBJ1-1, with TRBD1 identical over 7 bases. Germline lookup yields CDR1 SNHLY and CDR2 FYNNEI. The CDR3 contains 14 residues. Trimming removed 2 bases from V and 2 bases from J; junction bases left unmatched: 2. The CDR3 region is CASSERQGNTEAFF. For the CDR3, the DNA is TGTGCCAGCAGTGAACGACAGGGAAACACTGAAGCTTTCTTT. The full variable domain, completed using reference TRBV2 and TRBJ1-1, is EPEVTQTPSHQVTQMGQEVILRCVPISNHLYFYWYRQILGQKVEFLVSFYNNEISEKSEIFDDQFSVERPDGSNFTLKIRSTKLEDSAMYFCASSERQGNTEAFFGQGTRLTVV.

Remarks on this clonotype: Because this beta chain is a stray read in a library intended to capture alpha chains, its abundance should not be given much weight. The chain links TRBV7-9 to TRBJ1-6; a possible D gene is TRBD1 (5 bases). There are 15 residues in the CDR3. Germline V lookup: CDR1 SEHNR, CDR2 FQNEAQ (reference sequence). Trimming left V 5 bases short and J 7 bases short, with 15 bases between. The CDR3 coding sequence is TGTGCCAGCAGCGGTGCATTGGGGCTAAATTCACCCCTCCACTTT. Translated: CASSGALGLNSPLHF. The full variable domain, rest sourced from reference TRBV7-9 and TRBJ1-6, is DTGVSQNPRHKITKRGQNVTFRCDPISEHNRLYWYRQTLGQGPEFLTYFQNEAQLEKSRLLSDRFSAERPKGSFSTLEIQRTEQGDSAMYLCASSGALGLNSPLHFGNGTRLTVT.

A word on this clonotype: This beta chain is an unintended read in a library built for alpha chains; its size means little. The chain uses TRBV5-1 and TRBJ1-5; TRBD1 is a possible D gene (6 bases). Deletions cut 1 base from V and 2 bases from J, with 7 bases between. Germline V lookup: CDR1 SGHRS, CDR2 YFSETQ. The CDR3 runs 14 residues. CDR3: CASSLSGGNQPQHF. The DNA for the CDR3 is TGCGCCAGCAGCTTGTCAGGGGGCAATCAGCCCCAGCATTTT.

As to this clonotype: The library was prepared for alpha chains; this beta chain is a stray read, so its frequency means little. This chain joins TRBV30 and TRBJ1-1; D is unclear. V was pared by 2 bases and J by 5 bases, with 9 bases between. The CDR3 is 12 residues long. Germline V CDR1 and CDR2: GTSNPN, SVGIG (reference sequence). CDR3 in DNA: TGTGCCTGGAGTAGTAGGGCTACTGAAGCTTTCTTT. It yields the protein CAWSSRATEAFF.

Only a few counts were recorded for this clonotype. Because this beta chain is a stray read in a library intended to capture alpha chains, its abundance should not be given much weight. J is TRBJ2-1 and V is TRBV12-5, with TRBD2 matching 9 bases. Germline V lookup: CDR1 LGHNT, CDR2 FRNRAP. With 6 bases clipped from V and 3 bases from J, the junction kept 9 bases outside the gene matches. The CDR3 consists of 16 residues. For the CDR3, the DNA is TGTGCTAGTGGAGCCAGAGCGGGGGGCGTCTACAATGAGCAGTTCTTC. The encoded protein is CASGARAGGVYNEQFF.

Comment on this clonotype: Being off target in a library aimed at alpha chains, this beta chain has a size of little meaning. The V gene is TRBV20-1, the J gene TRBJ1-5; D uncertain. Germline CDR1 reads DFQATT; CDR2 reads SNEGSKA (reference sequence). CDR3 size: 15 residues. Trimming removed 0 bases at V and 0 bases at J, with 9 bases between. This CDR3 is CSAREAPNSNQPQHF. The CDR3 DNA reads as TGCAGTGCTAGAGAGGCCCCAAATAGCAATCAGCCCCAGCATTTT.

This clonotype was observed a few times. This beta chain is a stray sequence in a library constructed for alpha chains; its clone size is not meaningful. V is TRBV20-1 and J is TRBJ2-3; tentatively, D is TRBD2 (6 bases). V dropped 6 bases and J dropped 9 bases, with 13 bases sitting between them. Germline CDR1 DFQATT, CDR2 SNEGSKA (reference sequence). This CDR3 contains 11 residues. The CDR3 region is CSAARERTQYF. CDR3 nucleotide sequence: TGCAGTGCCGCCCGGGAGAGGACGCAGTATTTT.

As regards this clonotype: A library made for alpha chains picked up this beta chain off target, so its size means little. J is TRBJ2-1 and V is TRBV11-2; TRBD2 is a possible D gene (6 bases). Between the trimmed V and J ends, which lost 5 bases and 4 bases, there was a span of 18 bases. CDR3 length: 16 residues. The germline gives CDR1 SGHAT, CDR2 FQNNGV. The CDR3: CASSRGGAIGYNEQFF. The CDR3 DNA sequence: TGTGCCAGCAGCCGCGGAGGGGCAATAGGTTACAATGAGCAGTTCTTC.

In its sample, this clonotype was seen once. In a library made to pick up alpha chains, this beta chain is a stray read with a size that means little. This rearrangement joins TRBV5-1 to TRBJ2-5; no clear D gene. CDR1 is SGHRS, CDR2 YFSETQ, per germline. The CDR3 loop spans 14 amino acids. V lost 1 base and J lost 3, with 10 bases in between. CDR3 amino acids: CASSLPRQEETQYF. The CDR3 nucleotides are TGCGCCAGCAGCTTGCCCCGACAAGAAGAGACCCAGTACTTC.

This clonotype showed up just a few times. As an off-target read in a library built for alpha chains, this beta chain has a frequency of little significance. The CDR3: CASSLVGQGHPGDTQYF. The CDR3 region has the DNA TGTGCCAGCAGCTTAGTTGGACAGGGGCACCCGGGAGATACGCAGTATTTT. This chain connects TRBV11-2 to TRBJ2-3; the match to TRBD1 covers 9 bases. The germline V gene has CDR1 SGHAT and CDR2 FQNNGV. CDR3 length: 17 residues. V lost 1 base to trimming and J lost 5 bases; unmatched junction nucleotides: 10.

Regarding this clonotype: This beta chain slipped into a library made for alpha chains as a stray read, so its size is not meaningful. This rearrangement joins TRBV20-1 to TRBJ2-7, with 7 bases fitting TRBD2. Unmatched junction bases numbered 11, after V lost 4 bases and J lost 2 bases. Germline CDR1 and CDR2: DFQATT and SNEGSKA (reference sequence). The CDR3 runs to 15 residues. The CDR3 spells CSAKTGGGRTYEQYF. CDR3 nucleotides: TGCAGTGCTAAAACGGGAGGAGGGCGTACCTACGAGCAGTACTTC.

Comment on this clonotype: This beta chain is an unintended read in a library built for alpha chains; its size means little. V is TRBV12-3 or TRBV12-4 and J is TRBJ1-5, with D unclear. The CDR3 spans 10 residues. Trimming shortened V by 4 bases and J by 9 bases, and 4 bases separated the two germline ends. The CDR3 spells CASSSTPQHF. Here the CDR3 DNA reads TGTGCCAGCAGTTCTACGCCCCAGCATTTT.

As for this clonotype: The library was prepared for alpha chains; this beta chain is a stray read, so its frequency means little. The J gene is TRBJ2-7, the V gene TRBV7-2; 8 bases map to TRBD1. V lost 7 bases, J lost 7 bases, and 12 bases stayed unmatched. The CDR3 spans 14 residues. Per the germline V gene, CDR1 is SGHTA and CDR2 is FQGNSA. DNA of the CDR3: TGTGCCAGCACTCCAAGGACAGGGATCGGGGAGCAGTACTTC. This codes for CASTPRTGIGEQYF.

As concerns this clonotype: This beta chain represents an off-target read in a library built for alpha chains; its size is of limited meaning. The V call is TRBV7-2, the J call TRBJ2-2; 9 bases line up with TRBD2. This CDR3 region has 14 residues. Germline CDR1 SGHTA, CDR2 FQGNSA. J lost 6 bases, V lost 4 bases, and 3 bases had no gene match. Here the CDR3 reads CASSSLAGAGELFF. For the CDR3, the DNA is TGTGCCAGCAGCTCGTTAGCGGGGGCCGGGGAGCTGTTTTTT.

Points on this clonotype: The library was designed around alpha chains, so this beta chain is a stray read whose abundance carries little weight. For the CDR3, the DNA is TGTGCCAGCAGTTTACAACTGGGGGTCGCTGAAGCTTTCTTT. Its translation: CASSLQLGVAEAFF. V is TRBV12-3 or TRBV12-4 and J is TRBJ1-1; possibly TRBD1 for D (5 bases). The CDR3 covers 14 residues. Trimming removed 2 bases at V and 6 bases at J, with 13 bases between.

This clonotype occurred once. Because this beta chain is a stray read in a library intended to capture alpha chains, its abundance should not be given much weight. The genes are TRBV28 and TRBJ2-3; D remains ambiguous. Trimming left V 7 bases short and J 4 bases short, with 6 bases between. Germline CDR1 and CDR2: MDHEN and SYDVKM. The CDR3 loop spans 11 amino acids. For the CDR3, the DNA is TGTGCCAGCACCTTTTCAGATACGCAGTATTTT. Translating gives CASTFSDTQYF.